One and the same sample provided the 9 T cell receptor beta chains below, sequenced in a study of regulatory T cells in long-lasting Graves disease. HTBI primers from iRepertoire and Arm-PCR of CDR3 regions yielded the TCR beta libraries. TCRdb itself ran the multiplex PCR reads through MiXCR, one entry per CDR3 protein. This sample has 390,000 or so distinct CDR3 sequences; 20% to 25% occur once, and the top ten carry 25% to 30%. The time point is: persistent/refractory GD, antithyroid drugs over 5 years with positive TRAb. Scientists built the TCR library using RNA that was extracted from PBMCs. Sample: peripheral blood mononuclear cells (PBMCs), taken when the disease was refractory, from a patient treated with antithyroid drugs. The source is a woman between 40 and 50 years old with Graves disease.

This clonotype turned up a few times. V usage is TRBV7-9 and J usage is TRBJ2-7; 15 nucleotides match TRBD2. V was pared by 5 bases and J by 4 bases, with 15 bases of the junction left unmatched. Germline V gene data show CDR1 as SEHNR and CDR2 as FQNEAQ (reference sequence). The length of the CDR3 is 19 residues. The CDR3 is CASSGGTSGRRKRGYEQYF. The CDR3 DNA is TGTGCCAGCAGCGGCGGGACTAGCGGGAGGAGGAAAAGGGGATACGAGCAGTACTTC. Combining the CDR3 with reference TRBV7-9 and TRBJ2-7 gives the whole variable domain DTGVSQNPRHKITKRGQNVTFRCDPISEHNRLYWYRQTLGQGPEFLTYFQNEAQLEKSRLLSDRFSAERPKGSFSTLEIQRTEQGDSAMYLCASSGGTSGRRKRGYEQYFGPGTRLTVT.

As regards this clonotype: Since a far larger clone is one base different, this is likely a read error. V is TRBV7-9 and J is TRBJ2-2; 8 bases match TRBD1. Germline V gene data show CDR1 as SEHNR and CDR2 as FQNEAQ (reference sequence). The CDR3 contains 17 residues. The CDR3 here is CASSPPLRDRRTRELFF. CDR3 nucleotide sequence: TGTGCCAGCAGCCCCCCACTCCGGGACAGGCGCACCAGGGAGCTGTTTTTT.

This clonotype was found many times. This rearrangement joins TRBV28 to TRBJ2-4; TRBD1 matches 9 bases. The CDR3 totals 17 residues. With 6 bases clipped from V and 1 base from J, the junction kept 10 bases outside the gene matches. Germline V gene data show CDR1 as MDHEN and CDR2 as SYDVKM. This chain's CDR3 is CASSKNRGPRAKNIQYF. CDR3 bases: TGTGCCAGCAGCAAGAACAGGGGGCCTAGGGCCAAAAACATTCAGTACTTC.

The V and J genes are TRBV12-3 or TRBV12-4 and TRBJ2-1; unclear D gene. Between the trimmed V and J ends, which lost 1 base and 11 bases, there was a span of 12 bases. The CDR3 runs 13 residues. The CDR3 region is CASSLVVGNQQFF. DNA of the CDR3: TGTGCCAGCAGTTTAGTGGTTGGAAACCAGCAGTTCTTC.

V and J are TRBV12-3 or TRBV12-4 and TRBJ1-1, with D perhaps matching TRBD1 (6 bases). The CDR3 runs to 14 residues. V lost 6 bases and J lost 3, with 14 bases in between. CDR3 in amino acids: CASRSYRADTEAFF. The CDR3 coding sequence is TGTGCCAGCAGATCTTACAGGGCAGACACTGAAGCTTTCTTT.

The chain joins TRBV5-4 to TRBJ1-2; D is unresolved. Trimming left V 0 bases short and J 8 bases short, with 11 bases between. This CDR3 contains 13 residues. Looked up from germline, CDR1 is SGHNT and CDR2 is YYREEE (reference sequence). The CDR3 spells CASSLDRIRGYTF. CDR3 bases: TGTGCCAGCAGCTTGGATCGGATTAGGGGCTACACCTTC.

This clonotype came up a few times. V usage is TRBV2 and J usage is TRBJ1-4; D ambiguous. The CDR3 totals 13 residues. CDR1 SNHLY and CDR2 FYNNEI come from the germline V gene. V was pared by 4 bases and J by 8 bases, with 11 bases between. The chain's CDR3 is CASSATNGEKLFF. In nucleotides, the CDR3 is TGTGCCAGCAGTGCAACCAATGGGGAAAAACTGTTTTTT.

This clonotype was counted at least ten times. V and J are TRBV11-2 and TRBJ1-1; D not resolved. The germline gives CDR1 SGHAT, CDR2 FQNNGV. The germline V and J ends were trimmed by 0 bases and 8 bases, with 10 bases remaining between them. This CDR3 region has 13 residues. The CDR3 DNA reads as TGTGCCAGCAGCTTAGATACGGCGGGAGAAGCTTTCTTT. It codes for CASSLDTAGEAFF. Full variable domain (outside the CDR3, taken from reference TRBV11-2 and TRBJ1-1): EAGVAQSPRYKIIEKRQSVAFWCNPISGHATLYWYQQILGQGPKLLIQFQNNGVVDDSQLPKDRFSAERLKGVDSTLKIQPAKLEDSAVYLCASSLDTAGEAFFGQGTRLTVV.

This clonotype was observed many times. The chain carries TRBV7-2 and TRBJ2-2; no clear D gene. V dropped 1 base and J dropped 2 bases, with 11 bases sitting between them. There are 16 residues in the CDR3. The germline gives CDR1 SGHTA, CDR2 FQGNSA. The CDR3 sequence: CASSLVGPHNTGELFF. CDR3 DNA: TGTGCCAGCAGCTTAGTCGGGCCTCATAACACCGGGGAGCTGTTTTTT.